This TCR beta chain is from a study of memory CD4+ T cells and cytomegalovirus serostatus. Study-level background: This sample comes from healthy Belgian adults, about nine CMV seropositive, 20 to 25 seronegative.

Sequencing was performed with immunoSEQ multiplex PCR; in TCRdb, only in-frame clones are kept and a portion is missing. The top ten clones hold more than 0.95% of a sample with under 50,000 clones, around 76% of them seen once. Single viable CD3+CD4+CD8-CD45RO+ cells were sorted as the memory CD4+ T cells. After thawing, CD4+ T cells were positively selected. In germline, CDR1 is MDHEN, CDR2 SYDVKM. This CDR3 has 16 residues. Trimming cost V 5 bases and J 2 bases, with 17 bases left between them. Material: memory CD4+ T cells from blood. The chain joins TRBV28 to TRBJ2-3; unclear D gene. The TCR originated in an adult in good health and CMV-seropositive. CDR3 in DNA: TGTGCCAGCAGTGCCCCTCGGGTATCGGACACAGATACGCAGTATTTT. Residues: CASSAPRVSDTDTQYF.